These 6 T cell receptor beta chains originate from one sample sequenced in a study of tissue T cells after allogeneic stem cell transplantation. This table comes from immunoSEQ multiplex PCR, and its TCRdb copy is limited to in-frame clones, with some not included. The repertoire holds several thousand clones, with 50% as singletons. Time point given: mouse harvest day 14 after allogeneic transplant. Mouse grafts combined 10^7 T-cell-depleted bone marrow cells with 10^6 splenic CD5+ T cells. Sequencing was carried out using gut tissue. Receptors were obtained from a female BALB/c mouse given C57BL/6 T cells with graft-versus-host disease after an allogeneic hematopoietic cell transplant.

Sample share makes this clone medium-sized. Gene and germline names: mouse. The DNA ends 1 residue before the CDR3 does, and the rest of the CDR3 is filled in from the germline J gene. The rearrangement joins TRBV12-1 to TRBJ2-7; 7 bases map to TRBD2. Trimming cost V 1 base and J 0 bases; bases outside gene matches: 5. The CDR3 consists of 15 residues. Germline-derived CDR1 and CDR2 are SGHSN and HYEKVE. The CDR3 reads CASSLPGGSSYEQYF. Incomplete CDR3 DNA: TGTGCCAGCTCTCTTCCTGGGGGTAGCTCCTATGAACAGTAC.

Only a few counts were recorded for this clone. Genes here carry mouse names. The read comes to an end 1 residue before the CDR3 does, leaving the germline J gene to fill in the end. This chain uses TRBV26 with TRBJ1-2; 10 positions match TRBD1. Germline-derived CDR1 and CDR2 are KGHPV and FQNQEV (reference sequence). There are 15 residues in the CDR3. J lost 4 bases, V lost 4 bases, and 6 bases had no gene match. The CDR3 loop reads CASSPGTGVASDYTF. The DNA read from the CDR3 is TGTGCCAGCAGTCCCGGGACAGGGGTGGCCTCCGACTACACC.

Note on this clone: Genes here carry mouse names. The read ends 1 residue shy of where the CDR3 ends; the end is completed using the germline J gene. The rearrangement joins TRBV12-2 to TRBJ2-1; 8 nucleotides agree with TRBD1. The CDR3 spans 14 residues. Germline V gives CDR1 SGHLS, CDR2 HYDKME. With V trimmed by 0 bases and J by 4 bases, 1 base remained unmatched. The sequenced CDR3 bases are TGTGCCAGCTCTCTCGGGGACAGGTATGCTGAGCAGTTC. This codes for CASSLGDRYAEQF. The CDR3, in full, reads CASSLGDRYAEQFF.

Comments on this clone: The gene names here belong to mouse. The CDR3 extends 1 residue past the end of the read, so its final part is completed from the germline J gene. This chain connects TRBV31 to TRBJ2-7, with D perhaps matching TRBD2 (7 bases). V lost 1 base and J lost 0, with 16 bases in between. CDR3 length: 16 residues. Germline V gene lookup returns CDR1 GKSSPN and CDR2 SITVG. CDR3 region: CAWSPLGARSSYEQYF. The sequenced part of the CDR3 DNA is TGTGCCTGGAGTCCCCTGGGGGCAAGGAGCTCCTATGAACAGTAC.

This clone was seen more than once but under ten times. All gene names here are mouse names. The CDR3 end falls 1 residue outside the read, so it is completed with the germline J gene. The rearrangement joins TRBV13-3 to TRBJ1-4; a weak D match, TRBD1 (5 bases). V lost 0 bases and J lost 4, with 10 bases in between. Germline V lookup: CDR1 NNHDY, CDR2 SYVADS. The CDR3 totals 15 residues. CDR3 loop: CASSDAAGSNERLFF. The DNA read from the CDR3 is TGTGCCAGCAGTGATGCTGCAGGGAGCAACGAAAGATTATTT. The entire variable domain, with the rest obtained from reference TRBV13-3 and TRBJ1-4, is as follows: EAAVTQSPRSKVAVTGGKVTLSCHQTNNHDYMYWYRQDTGHGLRLIHYSYVADSTEKGDIPDGYKASRPSQENFSLILELASLSQTAVYFCASSDAAGSNERLFFGHGTKLSVL.

As regards this clone: Gene names are the mouse ones. The CDR3 end lies 1 residue beyond the end of the read and is filled in from the germline J gene. The chain carries TRBV13-3 and TRBJ2-5; D unresolved. The CDR3 sequence is 12 residues long. In germline, CDR1 is NNHDY, CDR2 SYVADS. V shed 1 base and J shed 11 bases, with 11 bases lying between them. CDR3 protein: CASSDRGWDQYF. Partial CDR3 DNA: TGTGCCAGCAGTGATCGCGGGTGGGACCAGTAC.